A few counts support the clone carrying this T cell receptor beta chain. This specimen belongs to a study of blood T cell repertoires in COVID-19. At the level of the study: The United States, Italy and Spain supplied acute and convalescent COVID-19 samples.

Study processing details: The authors estimated nucleated cell counts from reference gene primer amplification. Assay: immunoSEQ multiplex PCR; the TCRdb copy retains only in-frame clones and omits some. The D gene and trimming were derived from the DNA, and the V and J assignments and clone size from that table. The sample shows around 180,000 clones, around 90% of them seen only once. Germline V CDR1 and CDR2: SGDLS, YYNGEE. V was pared by 1 base and J by 4 bases, with 16 bases between. The CDR3 runs 16 residues. This chain joins TRBV9 and TRBJ2-3, with D tentatively TRBD2 (6 bases). Input material: peripheral blood. The origin of this receptor is a man aged 55 to 70 with acute or convalescent COVID-19. For the CDR3, the DNA is TGTGCCAGCAGCGTATTAGCGAGTGGGGGGTCAGATACGCAGTATTTT. Translating gives CASSVLASGGSDTQYF.